These 31 T cell receptor beta chains were sequenced from one sample in a study of shared clonotypes between healthy human individuals (dated by TCRdb to the early 2020s). The method was the immunoSEQ multiplex PCR assay. The source is immuneACCESS, and TCRdb retained only in-frame sequences with V and J called. Part of the clones is not carried over; for the studies checked, unresolved V genes explain less than half of this, and the remainder is unexplained. In this sample the table shows around 450,000 clones, 75% to 85% of which occur a single time. Approximately 13% of the sample is held by the ten biggest clonotypes. Sequenced: PBMCs. Every receptor here comes from a woman aged 40 to 50 in good health. Some clones in this sample may be carry-over from other donors' samples.

The J gene is TRBJ1-1, the V gene TRBV30; D uncertain. Trimming took 0 bases from V and 8 from J, leaving 16 bases between them. The CDR3 is 14 amino acids. Looked up from germline, CDR1 is GTSNPN and CDR2 is SVGIG (reference sequence). The DNA for the CDR3 is TGTGCCTGGAGTGTACCAGGACGGCGTAGAGAAGCTTTCTTT. It specifies CAWSVPGRRREAFF. Full variable domain (remainder filled in from reference TRBV30 and TRBJ1-1): SQTIHQWPATLVQPVGSPLSLECTVEGTSNPNLYWYRQAAGRGLQLLFYSVGIGQISSEVPQNLSASRPQDRQFILSSKKLLLSDSGFYLCAWSVPGRRREAFFGQGTRLTVV.

This clone was recorded only once. This sequence joins TRBV28 and TRBJ1-2; 7 bases are shared with TRBD1. This CDR3 contains 14 residues. With V trimmed by 3 bases and J by 8 bases, 9 bases remained unmatched. Germline CDR1 is MDHEN and CDR2 is SYDVKM. CDR3 in DNA: TGTGCCAGCAGTTTCCGAACAGGGGTTTACGGCTACACCTTC. Protein product: CASSFRTGVYGYTF.

CDR3: CASSQDRGGLATNEKLFF. CDR3 nucleotides: TGTGCCAGCAGCCAAGATCGGGGGGGACTTGCAACTAATGAAAAACTGTTTTTT. The rearrangement joins TRBV4-2 to TRBJ1-4; D is possibly TRBD1 (5 bases). Germline V gene sequence: CDR1 LGHNA, CDR2 YNFKEQ. V was pared by 0 bases and J by 0 bases, with 14 bases between. CDR3 length equals 18 residues.

J is TRBJ2-3 and V is TRBV15; 9 bases map to TRBD2. CDR3 length: 15 amino acids. The germline CDR1 and CDR2 sequences are LNHNV and YYDKDF (reference sequence). J lost 0 bases, V lost 9 bases, and 7 bases had no gene match. CDR3 DNA: TGTGCCACAAGCCCGCGGGAGGGTAGCACAGATACGCAGTATTTT. This codes for CATSPREGSTDTQYF.

This chain joins TRBV5-1 and TRBJ1-3; a weak D match, TRBD1 (6 bases). This CDR3 has 15 amino acids. Germline V lookup: CDR1 SGHRS, CDR2 YFSETQ. Trimming left V 4 bases short and J 0 bases short, with 11 bases between. The CDR3 loop reads CASSATGYSGNTIYF. As DNA, the CDR3 is TGCGCCAGCAGCGCGACAGGCTACTCTGGAAACACCATATATTTT.

The J gene is TRBJ1-1, the V gene TRBV5-1; TRBD1 is a possible D gene (6 bases). The CDR3 length is 11 residues. Germline CDR1 reads SGHRS; CDR2 reads YFSETQ. The V end lost 0 bases, the J end lost 10 bases, and 7 bases lay between the germline ends. This CDR3 is CASSLEGVAFF. The CDR3 nucleotides read TGCGCCAGCAGCTTGGAGGGGGTAGCTTTCTTT.

V gene TRBV5-1 combines with J gene TRBJ2-1; TRBD1 is a possible D gene (6 bases). V lost 4 bases and J 3 bases, leaving 14 bases between the germline ends. Per germline, CDR1 SGHRS and CDR2 YFSETQ. This CDR3 comprises 15 residues. The CDR3 region is CASSRTALDYNEQFF. CDR3 coding DNA: TGCGCCAGCAGCAGGACAGCTTTAGACTACAATGAGCAGTTCTTC.

The gene calls are TRBV28 and TRBJ1-5; no definite D call. Germline CDR1 reads MDHEN; CDR2 reads SYDVKM. The V end was cut by 4 bases, the J end by 2 bases, with 9 bases between. This CDR3 comprises 14 residues. CDR3 loop: CASSYPGGNQPQHF. CDR3 in DNA: TGTGCCAGCAGTTACCCTGGGGGCAATCAGCCCCAGCATTTT.

Written as DNA, the CDR3 is TGTGCCAGCTTGGGCATAGCGGGAGAAGTTTCTGGGGCCAACGTCCTGACTTTC. Protein product: CASLGIAGEVSGANVLTF. V and J are TRBV28 and TRBJ2-6; 9 bases agree with TRBD2. Germline V gives CDR1 MDHEN, CDR2 SYDVKM. The CDR3 contains 18 residues. J lost 1 base, V lost 8 bases, and 12 bases had no gene match.

The rearrangement uses TRBV5-6 and TRBJ2-1; no clear D gene. The ends were cut back, 4 bases at V and 9 bases at J, with 14 bases in the middle. This CDR3 is 13 amino acids long. The germline V gene has CDR1 SGHDT and CDR2 YYEEEE. CDR3 residues: CASSLHGVSEQFF. The CDR3 DNA reads as TGTGCCAGCAGCCTCCATGGAGTCAGTGAGCAGTTCTTC.

This rearrangement joins TRBV27 to TRBJ1-2; D may be TRBD1 (5 bases). V was shortened by 6 bases and J by 4 bases, with 12 bases between the two germline ends. This CDR3 is 13 amino acids long. Germline CDR1 reads MNHEY; CDR2 reads SMNVEV (reference sequence). CDR3 DNA: TGTGCCAGCAGCTTAGACAGATTCTATGGCTACACCTTC. Its protein product is CASSLDRFYGYTF.

The rearrangement links TRBV5-4 to TRBJ2-4; 12 bases line up with TRBD1. V trimming: 5 bases; J trimming: 8 bases; junction bases outside the gene matches: 11. The CDR3 sequence is 16 residues long. Germline V CDR1 and CDR2: SGHNT, YYREEE (reference sequence). CDR3 DNA sequence: TGTGCCAGCAGTACCGGGACAGGGGGCGTAATAGACATTCAGTACTTC. It codes for CASSTGTGGVIDIQYF.

This clone was counted only a few times. The chain carries TRBV25-1 and TRBJ1-1; no clear D. Trimming removed 6 bases at V and 1 base at J, with 3 bases between. Germline assignment: CDR1 MGHDK and CDR2 SYGVNS. The CDR3 is 11 residues long. Written as DNA, the CDR3 is TGTGCCAGCAGATCGAACACTGAAGCTTTCTTT. Translated, it gives CASRSNTEAFF.

V and J are TRBV6-4 and TRBJ2-1; 11 positions agree with TRBD2. V trimming: 0 bases; J trimming: 3 bases; junction bases outside the gene matches: 7. Germline CDR1 MRHNA, CDR2 SNTAGT. This CDR3 contains 18 residues. The CDR3 DNA sequence: TGTGCCAGCAGTGACTCGCCCGGACTAGCGGGTCTCTACAATGAGCAGTTCTTC. It codes for CASSDSPGLAGLYNEQFF.

The rearrangement joins TRBV19 to TRBJ2-7; a weak D match, TRBD2 (7 bases). CDR1 is LNHDA and CDR2 is SQIVND in the germline V gene (reference sequence). Trimming removed 3 bases from V and 2 bases from J, with 14 bases in between. The CDR3 spans 15 residues. The CDR3 sequence: CASSILGGPAYEQYF. DNA for the CDR3: TGTGCCAGTAGTATTCTCGGGGGGCCGGCCTACGAGCAGTACTTC. The whole variable domain, filled in from reference TRBV19 and TRBJ2-7, reads DGGITQSPKYLFRKEGQNVTLSCEQNLNHDAMYWYRQDPGQGLRLIYYSQIVNDFQKGDIAEGYSVSREKKESFPLTVTSAQKNPTAFYLCASSILGGPAYEQYFGPGTRLTVT.

The V and J genes are TRBV11-2 and TRBJ2-2, with D hard to call. The V gene's germline CDR1 is SGHAT and CDR2 FQNNGV. V was trimmed by 2 bases and J by 7 bases, leaving 11 bases between them. The CDR3 spans 14 residues. The CDR3 reads CASSLSGFGGELFF. CDR3 nucleotide sequence: TGTGCCAGCAGCTTATCGGGCTTTGGCGGGGAGCTGTTTTTT.

J is TRBJ1-1 and V is TRBV14; the D gene is possibly TRBD1 (5 bases). Germline loops: CDR1 SGHDN, CDR2 FVKESK. The CDR3 loop spans 15 amino acids. V was clipped by 0 bases and J by 1 base, with 9 bases between them. In DNA, the CDR3 is TGTGCCAGCAGCCAAGAGCAGGGATGGAACACTGAAGCTTTCTTT. It specifies CASSQEQGWNTEAFF.

This sequence joins TRBV7-2 and TRBJ1-5; D is unclear. Germline loops: CDR1 SGHTA, CDR2 FQGNSA. The ends were cut back, 1 base at V and 0 bases at J, with 10 bases in the middle. CDR3 length: 16 residues. The DNA of the CDR3 is TGTGCCAGCAGCTTAGTCGGCAGCAATAGCAATCAGCCCCAGCATTTT. Protein product: CASSLVGSNSNQPQHF.

This chain joins TRBV19 and TRBJ1-5; tentative D call: TRBD1 (5 bases). V lost 7 bases, J lost 7 bases, and 23 bases lay in between. The length of the CDR3 is 16 residues. Looked up from germline, CDR1 is LNHDA and CDR2 is SQIVND (reference sequence). The CDR3 region is CASTTRKDTSEQPQHF. CDR3 coding DNA: TGTGCCAGTACCACCCGAAAGGACACCTCCGAACAGCCCCAGCATTTT.

This chain's CDR3 is CASSPRRGPYEQYF. DNA for the CDR3: TGTGCCAGTAGCCCACGTCGCGGACCCTACGAGCAGTACTTC. V usage is TRBV19 and J usage is TRBJ2-7; no clear D. Between the trimmed V and J ends, which lost 6 bases and 2 bases, there was a span of 14 bases. Per the germline V gene, CDR1 is LNHDA and CDR2 is SQIVND (reference sequence). The CDR3 loop spans 14 amino acids.

The rearrangement uses TRBV7-9 and TRBJ1-4, with 9 bases lining up with TRBD1. Germline V gene data show CDR1 as SEHNR and CDR2 as FQNEAQ (reference sequence). The V segment lost 4 bases and the J segment 2 bases; nucleotides outside the gene matches: 2. There are 15 residues in the CDR3. The CDR3 sequence is CASSSGQGTNEKLFF. In DNA, the CDR3 is TGTGCCAGCAGCTCGGGACAGGGCACTAATGAAAAACTGTTTTTT.

This clone was counted between two and nine times. The chain combines TRBV15 with TRBJ1-2; D possibly corresponds to TRBD1 (5 bases). This CDR3 region has 15 residues. V lost 5 bases and J 8 bases, leaving 21 bases between the germline ends. The germline gives CDR1 LNHNV, CDR2 YYDKDF (reference sequence). The CDR3 protein is CATSGGLGRIGGYTF. The CDR3 DNA follows: TGTGCCACCAGCGGGGGATTGGGACGAATTGGGGGCTACACCTTC. The variable domain in full, with the rest retrieved from reference TRBV15 and TRBJ1-2, is DAMVIQNPRYQVTQFGKPVTLSCSQTLNHNVMYWYQQKSSQAPKLLFHYYDKDFNNEADTPDNFQSRRPNTSFCFLDIRSPGLGDTAMYLCATSGGLGRIGGYTFGSGTRLTVV.

The V and J genes are TRBV4-1 and TRBJ2-5, with 12 bases matching TRBD1. CDR3 length: 17 amino acids. Trimming took 4 bases from V and 4 from J; bases not matched to a gene: 10. Germline CDR1 is MGHRA and CDR2 is YSYEKL. CDR3 sequence: CASSRGQGAQGRETQYF. The CDR3 coding sequence is TGCGCCAGCAGCCGGGGACAGGGGGCGCAGGGAAGAGAGACCCAGTACTTC.

As DNA, the CDR3 is TGTGCCAGCAGTGAAGTAAGGCAGGGTGTGAGAGCTTTCTTT. Its translation: CASSEVRQGVRAFF. This sequence joins TRBV6-1 and TRBJ1-1; TRBD1 might be the D (5 bases). CDR1 is MNHNS and CDR2 is SASEGT in the germline V gene. The CDR3 totals 14 residues. The V end was cut by 1 base, the J end by 10 bases, with 16 bases between.

The chain employs TRBV29-1 and TRBJ2-1; 8 bases are shared with TRBD2. The CDR3 contains 15 residues. J was trimmed by 6 bases and V by 6 bases; bases with no gene match: 13. The germline V gene has CDR1 SQVTM and CDR2 ANQGSEA. In nucleotides, the CDR3 is TGCAGCGTCAAAACGGGACTAGTCCCCCGCAATGAGCAGTTCTTC. Translation gives CSVKTGLVPRNEQFF.

This chain connects TRBV6-1 to TRBJ2-3, with TRBD1 matching over 11 bases. J gave up 0 bases and V 4 bases, and 3 bases lay outside the gene matches. The germline CDR1 and CDR2 sequences are MNHNS and SASEGT. There are 16 residues in the CDR3. The CDR3 nucleotides are TGTGCCAGCAGTGGAGGACAGGGGGCTAGCACAGATACGCAGTATTTT. Its protein product is CASSGGQGASTDTQYF.

The V gene is TRBV4-2, the J gene TRBJ2-3; either TRBD1 or TRBD2 may supply D (6 bases each). Germline V lookup: CDR1 LGHNA, CDR2 YNFKEQ. V lost 0 bases and J 0 bases, leaving 13 bases between the germline ends. This CDR3 spans 17 amino acids. CDR3 amino acids: CASSQEGGYGSTDTQYF. CDR3 nucleotides: TGTGCCAGCAGCCAAGAAGGGGGGTATGGCAGCACAGATACGCAGTATTTT.

The V gene is TRBV28, the J gene TRBJ1-4, with no clear D. Germline V lookup: CDR1 MDHEN, CDR2 SYDVKM. This CDR3 is built from 14 residues. V gave up 4 bases and J gave up 6 bases, with 12 bases separating them. CDR3 bases: TGTGCCAGCAGTTCAGACCCTATTCATGAAAAACTGTTTTTT. It translates to CASSSDPIHEKLFF.

In this sample, this clone turned up a few times. The rearrangement links TRBV30 to TRBJ2-4; 7 nucleotides line up with TRBD1. Per germline, CDR1 GTSNPN and CDR2 SVGIG (reference sequence). The ends lost 2 bases at V and 3 bases at J; junction bases unmatched: 1. The CDR3 has 13 amino acids. The CDR3 nucleotides are TGTGCCTGGAGTCGGGACAGCAAAAACATTCAGTACTTC. This codes for CAWSRDSKNIQYF.

The chain carries TRBV2 and TRBJ2-2, with D unresolved. The germline V and J ends were trimmed by 6 bases and 6 bases, with 11 bases remaining between them. This CDR3 comprises 13 residues. Germline V gene data show CDR1 as SNHLY and CDR2 as FYNNEI. The CDR3: CASRFTDAGELFF. CDR3 coding DNA: TGTGCCAGCAGGTTCACAGACGCCGGGGAGCTGTTTTTT.

The chain couples TRBV19 to TRBJ1-1, with unresolved D. Trimming took off 6 bases at V and 2 bases at J, with 10 bases between the two ends. CDR1 LNHDA and CDR2 SQIVND come from the germline V gene (reference sequence). The CDR3 contains 13 residues. This CDR3 is CASSQGINTEAFF. Written as DNA, the CDR3 is TGTGCCAGTAGCCAAGGAATAAACACTGAAGCTTTCTTT.